This TCR beta chain was sequenced during a study of cytomegalovirus exposure and HLA in healthy donors. Findings of the study overall: Some highly shared sequence variants likely arose as a pipeline artifact.

The germline gives CDR1 LGHNA, CDR2 YNFKEQ. The CDR3 is made up of 16 amino acids. Trimming removed 0 bases from V and 0 bases from J, with 9 bases in between. The PCR used 60 Vbeta and 13 Jbeta primers. The protocol was immunoSEQ multiplex PCR, while the TCRdb copy is restricted to in-frame clones and leaves out a portion. The sample comprises about 110,000 clones, roughly two thirds of which are singletons, and more than 2.5% rests with the top ten. In the case of this clone: Its target is not known.

The specimen was PBMCs. The chain has TRBV4-2 and TRBJ2-4; D remains ambiguous. The sequence was obtained from a man between 25 and 39 years old in good health and CMV-seronegative. This CDR3 reads CASSQESTPAKNIQYF. The CDR3 DNA reads TGTGCCAGCAGCCAAGAAAGCACTCCAGCCAAAAACATTCAGTACTTC.